These T cell receptor beta chains were read from a single sample in a study of blood T cell repertoires in COVID-19. The method was immunoSEQ multiplex PCR; TCRdb's version includes in-frame clones alone and lacks a portion of them. This table has some 220,000 clones, 88% appearing once. Sequencing input: PBMCs or T cells enriched from blood (not recorded which). Every receptor here comes from a woman in her twenties or thirties who had recovered from COVID-19. CDR3s include the opening cysteine and the closing phenylalanine or tryptophan. Fields, in order: CDR3 protein, J gene, CDR3 length, V gene.

CDR3aa: CASSPWDSSNEKLFF
j_gene: TRBJ1-4
len: 15
v_gene: TRBV23-1

CDR3aa: CASSYSGTGYEQYF
j_gene: TRBJ2-7
len: 14
v_gene: TRBV27

CDR3aa: CASSQNKEVQETQYF
j_gene: TRBJ2-5
len: 15
v_gene: TRBV4-1

CDR3aa: CASSQGQRLNTEAFF
j_gene: TRBJ1-1
len: 15
v_gene: TRBV5-4

CDR3aa: CSSGGGLSYEQYF
j_gene: TRBJ2-7
len: 13
v_gene: TRBV29-1

CDR3aa: CASSKRTGPRGYTF
j_gene: TRBJ1-2
len: 14
v_gene: TRBV28

CDR3aa: CASSVHRATNEKLFF
j_gene: TRBJ1-4
len: 15
v_gene: TRBV4-3

CDR3aa: CASSSNRGHSYNEQFF
j_gene: TRBJ2-1
len: 16
v_gene: TRBV7-2

CDR3aa: CASSYEVSEAFF
j_gene: TRBJ1-1
len: 12
v_gene: TRBV6-6

CDR3aa: CASSQVADRGYTF
j_gene: TRBJ1-2
len: 13
v_gene: TRBV4-3

CDR3aa: CASSGQNQPQHF
j_gene: TRBJ1-5
len: 12
v_gene: TRBV18

CDR3aa: CASTSLREVLQANYGYTF
j_gene: TRBJ1-2
len: 18
v_gene: TRBV19

CDR3aa: CASSLEPFRTGLSGNTIYF
j_gene: TRBJ1-3
len: 19
v_gene: TRBV7-6

CDR3aa: CASSLAGPSYEQYF
j_gene: TRBJ2-7
len: 14
v_gene: TRBV5-4

CDR3aa: CASSRLGGGHQPQHF
j_gene: TRBJ1-5
len: 15
v_gene: TRBV27

CDR3aa: CASSQAQGAYTF
j_gene: TRBJ1-2
len: 12
v_gene: TRBV4-2

CDR3aa: CASSFAGDETQYF
j_gene: TRBJ2-5
len: 13
v_gene: TRBV7-3

CDR3aa: CASTPEAGGSYEQYF
j_gene: TRBJ2-7
len: 15
v_gene: TRBV12-5

CDR3aa: CASRLGAGTGAGYTF
j_gene: TRBJ1-2
len: 15
v_gene: TRBV5-5

CDR3aa: CASSLTGENSPLHF
j_gene: TRBJ1-6
len: 14
v_gene: TRBV3-1/TRBV3-2

CDR3aa: CASSETGGAYNEQFF
j_gene: TRBJ2-1
len: 15
v_gene: TRBV6-1

CDR3aa: CASGSSPAPSTDTQYF
j_gene: TRBJ2-3
len: 16
v_gene: TRBV28

CDR3aa: CSVAKGQGGPSGQYF
j_gene: TRBJ2-7
len: 15
v_gene: TRBV29-1

CDR3aa: CASSVDRLGSDTQYF
j_gene: TRBJ2-3
len: 15
v_gene: TRBV13

CDR3aa: CASSETGNGDTQYF
j_gene: TRBJ2-3
len: 14
v_gene: TRBV2

CDR3aa: CATSRDLTSNGYEQYF
j_gene: TRBJ2-7
len: 16
v_gene: TRBV15